This T cell receptor beta chain was profiled in a study of breast tumors, draining lymph nodes, adjacent tissues. General study results and limits: Compared with basal-like, luminal-like tumors shared significantly more repertoire with nontumor tissue. That most tumor T cells come from lymph nodes remained unproven.

Axillary draining lymph nodes of breast cancer patients supplied the node samples. TCRdb called the multiplex PCR reads again in MiXCR, with one record for every CDR3 protein. The table includes about 270,000 distinct CDR3 sequences, roughly 30% detected once. As for this clonotype: Its matching antigen is unknown. This clone may be a read error of a much larger clone one base away.

The CDR3 sequence is 12 residues long. Germline CDR1 is DFQATT and CDR2 is SNEGSKA (reference sequence). The sequencing input was axillary lymph node tissue. The sequence was obtained from a female donor with breast cancer. Some clones in this sample may be carry-over from other donors' samples. The chain is built from TRBV20-1 and TRBJ2-3, with 8 bases identical to TRBD2. The CDR3 sequence is CSANGRVDTPYF. DNA of the CDR3: TGCAGTGCTAACGGGAGGGTCGATACGCCGTATTTT.